This T cell receptor (beta chain) was sequenced for a study of blood T cell repertoires in COVID-19. Study in general: Acute-phase and convalescent COVID-19 samples originated in the United States, Italy and Spain.

Assay: immunoSEQ multiplex PCR; the TCRdb copy retains only in-frame clones and omits some. Of about 220,000 clones in the sample, around 84% are singletons; the top ten hold around 5.5%. The germline gives CDR1 MDHEN, CDR2 SYDVKM. CDR3 length: 16 residues. Trimming cost V 2 bases and J 6 bases; bases outside gene matches: 10. Input material: peripheral blood. The sequence was obtained from a woman aged 55-69 years who had recovered from COVID-19. V gene TRBV28 combines with J gene TRBJ2-3, with 8 bases fitting TRBD2. The CDR3 loop reads CASSLAGGGGHDTQYF. CDR3 DNA sequence: TGTGCCAGCAGTTTAGCGGGTGGCGGGGGGCACGATACGCAGTATTTT.